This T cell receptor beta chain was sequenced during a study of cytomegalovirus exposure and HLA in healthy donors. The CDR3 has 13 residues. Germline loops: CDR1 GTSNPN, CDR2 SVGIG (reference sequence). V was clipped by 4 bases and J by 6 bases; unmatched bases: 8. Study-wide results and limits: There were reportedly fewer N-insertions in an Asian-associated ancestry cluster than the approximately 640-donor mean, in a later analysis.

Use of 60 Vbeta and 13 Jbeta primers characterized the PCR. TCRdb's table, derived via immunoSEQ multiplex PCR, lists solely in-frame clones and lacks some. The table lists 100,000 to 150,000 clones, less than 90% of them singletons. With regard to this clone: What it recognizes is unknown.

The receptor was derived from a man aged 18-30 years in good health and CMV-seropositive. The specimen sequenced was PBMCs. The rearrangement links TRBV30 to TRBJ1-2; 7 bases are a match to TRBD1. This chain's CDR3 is CAWTPDRKDGYTF. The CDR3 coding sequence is TGTGCCTGGACCCCGGACAGGAAAGATGGCTACACCTTC.